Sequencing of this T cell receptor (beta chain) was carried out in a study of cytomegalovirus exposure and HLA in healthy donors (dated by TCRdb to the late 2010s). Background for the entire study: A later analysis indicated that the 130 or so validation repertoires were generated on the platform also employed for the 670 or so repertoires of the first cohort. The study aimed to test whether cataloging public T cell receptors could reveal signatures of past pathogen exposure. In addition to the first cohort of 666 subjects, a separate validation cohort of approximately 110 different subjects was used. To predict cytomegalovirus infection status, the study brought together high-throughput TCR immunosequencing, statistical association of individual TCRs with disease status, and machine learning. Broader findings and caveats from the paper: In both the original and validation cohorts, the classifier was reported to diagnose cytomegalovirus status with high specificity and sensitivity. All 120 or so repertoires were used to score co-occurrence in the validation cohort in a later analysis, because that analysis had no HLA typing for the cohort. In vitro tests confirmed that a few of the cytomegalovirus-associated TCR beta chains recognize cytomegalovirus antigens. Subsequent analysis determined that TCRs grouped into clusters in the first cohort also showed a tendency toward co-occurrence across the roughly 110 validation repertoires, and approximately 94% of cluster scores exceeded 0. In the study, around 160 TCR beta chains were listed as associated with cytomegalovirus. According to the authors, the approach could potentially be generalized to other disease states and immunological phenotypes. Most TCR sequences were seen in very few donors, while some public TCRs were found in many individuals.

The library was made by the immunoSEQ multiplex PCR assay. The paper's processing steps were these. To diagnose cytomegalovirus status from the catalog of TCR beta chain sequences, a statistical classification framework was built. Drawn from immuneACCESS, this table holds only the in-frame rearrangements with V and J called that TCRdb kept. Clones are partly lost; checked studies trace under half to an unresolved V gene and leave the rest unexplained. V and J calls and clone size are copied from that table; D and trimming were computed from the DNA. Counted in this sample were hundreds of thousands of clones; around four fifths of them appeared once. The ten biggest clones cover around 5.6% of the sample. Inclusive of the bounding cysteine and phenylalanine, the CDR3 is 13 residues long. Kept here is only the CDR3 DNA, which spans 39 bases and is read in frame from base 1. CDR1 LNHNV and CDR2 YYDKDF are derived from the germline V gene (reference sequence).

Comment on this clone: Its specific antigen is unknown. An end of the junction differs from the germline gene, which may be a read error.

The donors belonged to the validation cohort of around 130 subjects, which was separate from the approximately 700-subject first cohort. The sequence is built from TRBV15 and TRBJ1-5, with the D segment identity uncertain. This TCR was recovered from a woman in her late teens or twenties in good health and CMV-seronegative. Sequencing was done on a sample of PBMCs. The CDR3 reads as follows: CASSATLNQPQHF. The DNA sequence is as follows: TGTGCCTCCAGCGCCACCCTTAATCAGCCCCAGCATTTT.